This is a list of T cell receptor beta chains from one sample in a study of blood T cell repertoires in COVID-19. Generated by immunoSEQ multiplex PCR, the TCRdb table keeps only in-frame clones and is missing some. The sample shows over 200,000 clones, about 90% of them seen only once. Sequenced input: PBMCs or T cells enriched from blood (not recorded which). The receptors were sampled from a man younger than 40 who had recovered from COVID-19. Both conserved end residues are part of each CDR3. The order of the fields is V gene, J gene, CDR3 length, D gene, clone size, CDR3 DNA, CDR3 protein. D genes are given only for firm matches. Clone size is given for some rows only: seen once, a few or many times, or a class if the clone is expanded.

>TRBV4-3|TRBJ2-6|17|TRBD1|.
TGCGCCAGCAGCCAACAGGGGGCCAACTCTGGGGCCAACGTCCTGACTTTC
CASSQQGANSGANVLTF
>TRBV7-9|TRBJ2-7|14|TRBD2|.
TGTGCCAGCAGGACTAGCGGGGACTCCTACGAGCAGTACTTC
CASRTSGDSYEQYF
>TRBV19|TRBJ1-3|16|.|once
TGTGCCAGTAGTATGGGTACAGGGCTATCTGGAAACACCATATATTTT
CASSMGTGLSGNTIYF
>TRBV19|TRBJ1-1|15|.|.
TGTGCCAGTAGGGGTTCCGGGGGGGCGAACACTGAAGCTTTCTTT
CASRGSGGANTEAFF
>TRBV30|TRBJ1-1|17|TRBD1|.
TGTGCCTGGAGCGAGACCGGGACAGGGCGCTGGGGCACTGAAGCTTTCTTT
CAWSETGTGRWGTEAFF
>TRBV5-1|TRBJ1-4|16|.|.
TGCGCCAGCAGCTCACGATGGACAGAGACTAATGAAAAACTGTTTTTT
CASSSRWTETNEKLFF
>TRBV27|TRBJ2-7|14|TRBD2|.
TGTGCCAGCAGTCCACCGACTAGCGGGGGTACGCAGTACTTC
CASSPPTSGGTQYF
>TRBV5-4|TRBJ1-4|17|.|.
TGTGCCAGCAGCTTGGGTGCAGGTTGGGCAACTAATGAAAAACTGTTTTTT
CASSLGAGWATNEKLFF
>TRBV28|TRBJ2-5|17|.|.
TGTGCCAGCAGTTTATCGGATTTTATACTGACACAAGAGACCCAGTACTTC
CASSLSDFILTQETQYF
>TRBV14|TRBJ1-2|17|TRBD1|.
TGTGCCAGCAGCCAAGCAAAAACCGGGACAGCAAACTATGGCTACACCTTC
CASSQAKTGTANYGYTF
>TRBV14|TRBJ2-1|13|TRBD2|.
TGTGCCAGCAGCCTAGCGGGAGGGAGTGAGCAGTTCTTC
CASSLAGGSEQFF
>TRBV30|TRBJ1-2|14|.|.
TGTGCCTGGAACTCTAGGGGGGGCACCTATGGCTACACCTTC
CAWNSRGGTYGYTF
>TRBV28|TRBJ1-2|13|.|.
TGTGCCAGCAGTTCTGACAGGTCCTATGGCTACACCTTC
CASSSDRSYGYTF
>TRBV27|TRBJ1-2|14|TRBD1|.
TGTGCCAGCGCGAGCCCTGGACAGGGGGACGGCTACACCTTC
CASASPGQGDGYTF
>TRBV6-2/TRBV6-3|TRBJ2-2|18|TRBD2|.
TGTGCCAGCAGTTACGCGAGAGTAGCGGGAGAAGACACCGGGGAGCTGTTTTTT
CASSYARVAGEDTGELFF
>TRBV29-1|TRBJ2-2|15|TRBD2|.
TGCAGCGTTGAAGATACTAGCGGGTCAACCGGGGAGCTGTTTTTT
CSVEDTSGSTGELFF
>TRBV27|TRBJ1-1|15|TRBD1|.
TGTGCCAGCAGTTTATATCGACAGGGAAACACTGAAGCTTTCTTT
CASSLYRQGNTEAFF
>TRBV2|TRBJ2-1|16|TRBD1|.
TGTGCCAGCAGCCTCCAGGGGACAGGGGCCTACAATGAGCAGTTCTTC
CASSLQGTGAYNEQFF
>TRBV3-1/TRBV3-2|TRBJ2-7|14|TRBD1|.
TGTGCCAGCAGCCGAGGACAGGGGTCGTACGAGCAGTACTTC
CASSRGQGSYEQYF
>TRBV4-2|TRBJ1-1|17|TRBD1|.
TGTGCCAGCAGCCAAGATGAGGCCGGGACAGGGAACACTGAAGCTTTCTTT
CASSQDEAGTGNTEAFF
>TRBV6-5|TRBJ1-2|15|TRBD1|.
TGTGCCAGCAGTCGACAGGGGAAAAGTAACTATGGCTACACCTTC
CASSRQGKSNYGYTF
>TRBV29-1|TRBJ2-2|13|.|.
TGTACCGGTCGGCAGGGGAACACCGGGGAGCTGTTTTTT
CTGRQGNTGELFF
>TRBV6-5|TRBJ1-3|15|TRBD1|once
TGTGCCAGCAGTTACGGGACAGGCGTCGGAAACACCATATATTTT
CASSYGTGVGNTIYF
>TRBV2|TRBJ1-1|14|TRBD1|.
TGTGCCAGCAGTAGCCCGGGACAGCTGACTGAAGCTTTCTTT
CASSSPGQLTEAFF
>TRBV11-2|TRBJ1-4|14|.|.
TGTGCCAGCAGCAATCCCCGGGGGAATGAAAAACTGTTTTTT
CASSNPRGNEKLFF